This TCR beta chain was recorded in a study of blood T cell repertoires in COVID-19. Original analysis: Researchers report that nucleated cell counts were estimated from reference gene primer amplification. Using immunoSEQ multiplex PCR, the repertoire was profiled, and TCRdb retains in-frame clones only, with some absent. The V and J calls and clone size come from that table; D and trimming were worked out from the DNA. The sample lists fewer than 300,000 clones, 88% seen once, with 0.99% in the top ten. This CDR3 is built from 13 residues. Unmatched junction bases numbered 3, after V lost 4 bases and J lost 6 bases. From germline, CDR1 is SGHKS and CDR2 YYEKEE (reference sequence).

The sample was peripheral blood. The gene calls are TRBV5-5 and TRBJ1-5; the match to TRBD1 covers 8 bases. The source of this sequence is a woman aged 40-49 years who had recovered from COVID-19. CDR3 residues: CASSRTGSQPQHF. CDR3 bases: TGTGCCAGCAGCCGGACAGGGTCTCAGCCCCAGCATTTT.